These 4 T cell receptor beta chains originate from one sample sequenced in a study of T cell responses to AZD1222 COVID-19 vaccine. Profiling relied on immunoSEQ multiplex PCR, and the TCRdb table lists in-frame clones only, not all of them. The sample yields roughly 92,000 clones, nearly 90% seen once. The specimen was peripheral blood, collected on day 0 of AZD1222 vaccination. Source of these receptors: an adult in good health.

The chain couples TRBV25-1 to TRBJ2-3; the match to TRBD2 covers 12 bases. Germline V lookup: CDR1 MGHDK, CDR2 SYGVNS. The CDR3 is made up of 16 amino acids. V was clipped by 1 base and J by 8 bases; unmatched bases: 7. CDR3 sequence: CASSEWTSGAYVTQYF. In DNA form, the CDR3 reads TGTGCCAGCAGTGAATGGACTAGCGGGGCGTATGTTACGCAGTATTTT.

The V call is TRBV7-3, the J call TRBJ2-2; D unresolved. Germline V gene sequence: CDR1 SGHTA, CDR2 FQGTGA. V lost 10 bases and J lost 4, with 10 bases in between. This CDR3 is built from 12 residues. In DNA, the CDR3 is TGTGCCACTGCTGCGTCCACCGGGGAGCTGTTTTTT. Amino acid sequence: CATAASTGELFF. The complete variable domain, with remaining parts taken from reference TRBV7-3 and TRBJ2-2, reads GAGVSQTPSNKVTEKGKYVELRCDPISGHTALYWYRQSLGQGPEFLIYFQGTGAADDSGLPNDRFFAVRPEGSVSTLKIQRTERGDSAVYLCATAASTGELFFGEGSRLTVL.

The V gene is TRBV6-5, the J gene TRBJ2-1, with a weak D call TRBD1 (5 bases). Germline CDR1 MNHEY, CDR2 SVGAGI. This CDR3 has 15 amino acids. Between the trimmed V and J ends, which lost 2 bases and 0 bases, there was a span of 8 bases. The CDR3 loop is CASSYRGSSYNEQFF. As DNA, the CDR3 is TGTGCCAGCAGTTACAGGGGTAGCTCCTACAATGAGCAGTTCTTC.

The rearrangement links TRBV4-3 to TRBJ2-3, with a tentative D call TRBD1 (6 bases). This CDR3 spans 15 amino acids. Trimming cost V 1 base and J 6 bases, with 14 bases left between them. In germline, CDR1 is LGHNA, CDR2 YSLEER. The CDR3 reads CASSQVTGSGDTQYF. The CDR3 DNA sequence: TGCGCCAGCAGCCAAGTGACAGGTTCAGGGGATACGCAGTATTTT.